Listed here are 7 T cell receptor beta chains from one sample, sequenced in a study of CD8+ T cells in alopecia areata (dated by TCRdb to 2016 to 2019). The receptor library was made with the immunoSEQ multiplex PCR assay. RNA was extracted from all samples and reverse transcribed into cDNA, which served as template for TCR sequencing. Drawn from immuneACCESS, this table holds only the in-frame rearrangements with V and J called that TCRdb kept. Clones are partly lost; checked studies trace under half to an unresolved V gene and leave the rest unexplained. The table records about 110,000 clones for this sample, and not one of them appears only once. The top ten hold around 20% of the sample. The sample comprised lesional skin. The receptors were gathered from a C3H/HeJ mouse with alopecia areata. This strain has the MHC haplotype H2-k.

There are many counts of this clone. The genes and germline here are from mouse. From the germline J gene comes the end of the CDR3, since the read stops 4 residues before it. The J gene is TRBJ2-1, the V gene TRBV13-3; 9 bases match TRBD2. J gave up 0 bases and V 3 bases, and 4 bases lay outside the gene matches. The CDR3 is 16 amino acids. Germline CDR1 and CDR2: NNHDY and SYVADS. The covered CDR3 bases are TGTGCCAGCAGTGCCTGGGGGGGGCCTAACTATGCT. Translated, it gives CASSAWGGPNYA. In full, the CDR3 is CASSAWGGPNYAEQFF.

For this clone: Any gene name here is a mouse gene name. The missing CDR3 end, 4 residues past where the read stops, is filled in from the germline J gene. This sequence joins TRBV1 and TRBJ2-5, with a weak D call TRBD2 (7 bases). The CDR3 sequence is 16 residues long. The germline V and J ends were trimmed by 0 bases and 2 bases, with 12 bases remaining between them. CDR1 is NSQYPW and CDR2 is LRSPGD in the germline V gene (reference sequence). The chain's CDR3 is CTCSADGGRSQDTQYF. The CDR3 bases that were read are TGCACCTGCAGTGCAGATGGGGGGCGGTCCCAAGAC.

This clone was counted a few times. Gene labels here are mouse ones. The read halts 4 residues ahead of the CDR3 end, with the missing end drawn from the germline J gene. The chain recombines TRBV13-1 with TRBJ2-3; TRBD2 matches 9 bases. V was clipped by 0 bases and J by 0 bases; unmatched bases: 2. This CDR3 is built from 16 residues. The germline V gene has CDR1 NSHNY and CDR2 SYGAGN. This CDR3 is CASSDDGGASAETLYF. CDR3 DNA, as far as it was read: TGTGCCAGCAGTGATGATGGGGGGGCCAGTGCAGAA.

This clone was observed at least ten times. Mouse gene names and germline throughout. The read finishes 4 residues shy of the CDR3 end, and the germline J gene is used to complete it. This rearrangement joins TRBV13-3 to TRBJ2-7; possibly TRBD1 for D (5 bases). The CDR3 covers 14 residues. Trimming shortened V by 2 bases and J by 0 bases, and 9 bases separated the two germline ends. Germline V CDR1 and CDR2: NNHDY, SYVADS. The DNA read from the CDR3 is TGTGCCAGCAGTGACCAGGGCCTCTCCTAT. Protein: CASSDQGLSY. The CDR3 reads in full as CASSDQGLSYEQYF.

Only a few counts were recorded for this clone. Germline and genes: mouse. The read falls 4 residues short of the CDR3 end, and the missing part is taken from the germline J gene. V gene TRBV13-3 combines with J gene TRBJ2-1, with D maybe TRBD1 (6 bases). V gave up 2 bases and J gave up 3 bases, with 12 bases separating them. The CDR3 runs to 15 residues. CDR1 NNHDY and CDR2 SYVADS come from the germline V gene. CDR3 DNA, as far as it was read: TGTGCCAGCAGTGAGGGGGACACCTTCTATGCT. This gives the protein CASSEGDTFYA. The full CDR3 is CASSEGDTFYAEQFF.

For this clone: All gene names here are mouse names. The read gets to within 4 residues of the CDR3 end, and the germline J gene fills in the rest. The chain carries TRBV19 and TRBJ1-1; D possibly corresponds to TRBD1 (6 bases). The CDR3 extends over 15 amino acids. From germline, CDR1 is FNHDT and CDR2 SITEND (reference sequence). Here the CDR3 reads CASSIDWGGAGEVFF. CDR3 DNA, as far as it was read: TGTGCCAGCAGTATAGACTGGGGGGGCGCGGGA.

This clone was observed a handful of times. The gene names here belong to mouse. Coverage ceases 4 residues before the CDR3 finishes, and the germline J gene fills in the end. The chain is built from TRBV13-3 and TRBJ2-2; D might be TRBD2 (5 bases). With 4 bases removed from V and 0 bases from J, the gap between germline ends came to 7 bases. The germline V gene encodes CDR1 NNHDY and CDR2 SYVADS. This CDR3 is 14 amino acids long. The sequenced part of the CDR3 DNA is TGTGCCAGCAGTTCTGGGTCAAACACCGGG. Translated: CASSSGSNTG. The full CDR3 protein is CASSSGSNTGQLYF.